These T cell receptor beta chains were read from a single sample in a study of blood T cell repertoires in COVID-19. Clones were read by immunoSEQ multiplex PCR, and TCRdb kept only the in-frame ones, dropping some. The sample has 350,000 to 400,000 clones, approximately 90% seen once. The sequenced sample consisted of PBMCs or T cells enriched from blood (not recorded which). Receptors were obtained from a woman between 35 and 50 years old who had been exposed to COVID-19. Each CDR3 is given with its conserved first and last residue. D genes are given only for firm matches. For some rows the clone size is stated as once, few or many, or as a class when expanded; others skip it.

cdr3_aa cdr3_nt j_call clone_size v_call d_call
CATGTGVIDYGYTF TGTGCCACTGGTACGGGGGTAATCGACTATGGCTACACCTTC TRBJ1-2 NA TRBV6-5 NA
CASSPLSRGVNTEAFF TGTGCCAGCTCACCCCTATCCAGGGGAGTCAACACTGAAGCTTTCTTT TRBJ1-1 NA TRBV18 NA
CASSSWGQSTNEKLFF TGTGCCAGCAGCTCCTGGGGACAGTCAACTAATGAAAAACTGTTTTTT TRBJ1-4 NA TRBV7-2 TRBD1
CASGLATGNTIYF TGTGCCAGCGGGTTAGCTACTGGAAACACCATATATTTT TRBJ1-3 NA TRBV25-1 NA
CASIPGQGEREQFF TGTGCCAGTATACCCGGACAGGGGGAACGGGAGCAGTTCTTC TRBJ2-1 few TRBV2 TRBD1
CSARDSYEQYF TGCAGTGCTAGAGATAGCTACGAGCAGTACTTC TRBJ2-7 NA TRBV20-1 NA
CASSLVLYRGTQYF TGTGCCAGCAGCTTAGTCCTTTACCGCGGGACCCAGTACTTC TRBJ2-5 NA TRBV7-8 NA
CASSLRQGVRAFF TGTGCCAGCAGTTTACGACAGGGGGTGCGGGCTTTCTTT TRBJ1-1 NA TRBV27 TRBD1
CASSRLGNYGYTF TGTGCCAGCAGTAGGCTCGGGAACTATGGCTACACCTTC TRBJ1-2 NA TRBV3-1/TRBV3-2 NA
CASKRNTDGNTIYF TGTGCCAGTAAGCGGAACACGGACGGAAACACCATATATTTT TRBJ1-3 NA TRBV19 NA
CASSVSEQETQYF TGTGCCAGCAGCGTTAGCGAACAAGAGACCCAGTACTTC TRBJ2-5 NA TRBV9 NA
CASSQGGPQFW TGTGCCAGCAGCCAAGGAGGCCCTCAATTTTGG TRBJ1-2 NA TRBV3-1/TRBV3-2 NA
CASSKALRQGINEQYF TGTGCCAGCAGCAAAGCGCTCAGACAGGGAATAAACGAGCAGTACTTC TRBJ2-7 NA TRBV21-1 NA
CASSPGQGKRDYTF TGTGCCAGCAGTCCGGGACAGGGAAAGCGTGACTACACCTTC TRBJ1-2 NA TRBV7-2 TRBD1
CASTGDSSYEQYF TGTGCCAGCACGGGGGACTCCTCCTACGAGCAGTACTTC TRBJ2-7 NA TRBV2 NA
CSVESTNYGYTF TGCAGCGTTGAAAGCACTAACTATGGCTACACCTTC TRBJ1-2 NA TRBV29-1 NA
CSVVPRRGRVKDTEAFF TGCAGCGTTGTGCCCCGCAGGGGGCGTGTCAAGGACACTGAAGCTTTCTTT TRBJ1-1 NA TRBV29-1 TRBD1
CASSLGLAGGPTYEQYF TGCGCCAGCAGCCTGGGACTAGCGGGAGGGCCCACCTACGAGCAGTACTTC TRBJ2-7 few TRBV5-1 TRBD2
CASSLFSSEQYF TGTGCCAGCAGTCTCTTTTCGTCCGAGCAGTACTTC TRBJ2-7 NA TRBV12-3/TRBV12-4 NA
CASSMRASEIYGYTF TGTGCCAGTAGTATGAGGGCCAGCGAGATCTATGGCTACACCTTC TRBJ1-2 NA TRBV19 NA